This T cell receptor beta chain stems from a study of CD8 T cells in Susac syndrome. Study-wide findings and caveats: CD8+ clones in Susac expanded most in TEMRA cells and active patients. It was acknowledged in the study that the number of individuals who were included in its TCR sequencing and HLA analysis was relatively small.

When the RNA was reverse transcribed, random hexamers were used with an input of roughly 0.5 to 1 ug. An immunoSEQ multiplex PCR amplified TCR beta CDR3 over 54 Vbeta and 13 Jbeta. TCRdb processed the immunoSEQ multiplex PCR reads anew with MiXCR; each CDR3 protein has one entry. The profile covers more than 80,000 distinct CDR3 sequences, with roughly 95% appearing a single time and approximately 0.41% taken by the ten largest. For this clonotype: Its antigen is not identified.

The V and J ends lost 4 bases and 7 bases respectively, with 7 bases between them. CDR1 and CDR2 (germline): DFQATT, SNEGSKA (reference sequence). There are 10 residues in the CDR3. The V and J genes are TRBV20-1 and TRBJ1-1; tentative D call: TRBD1 (5 bases). The sample consisted of CD8+ T cells from PBMCs. This sequence originates from a human donor with Susac syndrome. Written as DNA, the CDR3 is TGCAGTGCTAAGGGGTTTGAAGCTTTCTTT. Its translation is CSAKGFEAFF.